The present T cell receptor beta chain was sequenced within a study of T-cell reconstitution after alpha-beta-depleted transplantation in children. Of note for this clonotype: The germline gene is not matched at one end of the junction; a read error may be the cause.

Germline CDR1 and CDR2: MNHEY and SVGAGI. This CDR3 spans 16 amino acids. Using unique molecular identifiers, the investigators prepared the TCRbeta library. MiXCR was run by TCRdb on the PCR reads, yielding one entry per CDR3 protein. This repertoire shows about 980,000 distinct CDR3 sequences, roughly 29% found once; its top ten account for roughly 27%. The sample was PBMCs, mostly from graft donor cells, taken 360 days after TCRalphabeta/CD19-depleted stem cell transplant. The TCR sequence derives from a boy younger than two who had a stem cell transplant for SCID, so the T cells may come from the graft donor. This sequence joins TRBV6-5 and TRBJ2-1, with a tentative D call TRBD2 (7 bases). The DNA of the CDR3 is TGTGCCAGCATTTACGGGGGCATCAGGGAGGGGTTTGAGCAGTTCTTC. Its protein product is CASIYGGIREGFEQFF.